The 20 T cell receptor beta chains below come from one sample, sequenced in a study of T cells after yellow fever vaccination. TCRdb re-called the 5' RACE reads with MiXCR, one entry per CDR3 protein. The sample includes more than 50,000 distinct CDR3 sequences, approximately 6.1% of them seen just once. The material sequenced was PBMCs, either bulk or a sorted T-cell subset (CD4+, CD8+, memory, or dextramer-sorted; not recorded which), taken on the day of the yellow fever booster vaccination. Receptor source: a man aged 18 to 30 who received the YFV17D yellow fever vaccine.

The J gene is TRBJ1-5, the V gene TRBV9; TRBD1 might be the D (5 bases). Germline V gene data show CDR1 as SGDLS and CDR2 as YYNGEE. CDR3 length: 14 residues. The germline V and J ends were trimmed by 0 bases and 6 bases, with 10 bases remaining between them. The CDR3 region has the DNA TGTGCCAGCAGCGTAGCAGGGACGACTCAGCCCCAGCATTTT. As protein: CASSVAGTTQPQHF. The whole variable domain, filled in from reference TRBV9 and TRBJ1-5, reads DSGVTQTPKHLITATGQRVTLRCSPRSGDLSVYWYQQSLDQGLQFLIQYYNGEERAKGNILERFSAQQFPDLHSELNLSSLELGDSALYFCASSVAGTTQPQHFGDGTRLSIL.

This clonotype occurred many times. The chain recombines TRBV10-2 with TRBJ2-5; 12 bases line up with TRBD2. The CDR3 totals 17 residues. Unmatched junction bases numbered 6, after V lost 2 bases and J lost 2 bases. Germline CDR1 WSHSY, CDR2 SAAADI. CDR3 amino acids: CASSEAATSGGQETQYF. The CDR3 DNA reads TGCGCCAGCAGTGAGGCTGCGACTAGCGGGGGACAAGAGACCCAGTACTTC.

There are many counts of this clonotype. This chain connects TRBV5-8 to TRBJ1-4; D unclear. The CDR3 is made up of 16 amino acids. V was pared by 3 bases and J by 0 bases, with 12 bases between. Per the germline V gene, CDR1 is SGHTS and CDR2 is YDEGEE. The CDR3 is CASSSSRGATNEKLFF. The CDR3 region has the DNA TGTGCCAGCAGCTCTTCCCGGGGAGCAACTAATGAAAAACTGTTTTTT.

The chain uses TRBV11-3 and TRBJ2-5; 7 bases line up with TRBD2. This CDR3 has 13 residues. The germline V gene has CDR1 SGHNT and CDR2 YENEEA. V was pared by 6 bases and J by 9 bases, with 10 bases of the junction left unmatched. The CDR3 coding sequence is TGTGCCAGCAGTCAAAAGCCTGGGAGGGCCCAGTACTTC. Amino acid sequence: CASSQKPGRAQYF.

The CDR3 here is CASSLSSLGSYEQYF. The CDR3 nucleotides read TGTGCCAGCAGCTTATCTTCGTTGGGCAGCTACGAGCAGTACTTC. The J gene is TRBJ2-7, the V gene TRBV7-2, with no clear D. The CDR3 is 15 residues long. Germline assignment: CDR1 SGHTA and CDR2 FQGNSA. Trimming took off 2 bases at V and 3 bases at J, with 14 bases between the two ends.

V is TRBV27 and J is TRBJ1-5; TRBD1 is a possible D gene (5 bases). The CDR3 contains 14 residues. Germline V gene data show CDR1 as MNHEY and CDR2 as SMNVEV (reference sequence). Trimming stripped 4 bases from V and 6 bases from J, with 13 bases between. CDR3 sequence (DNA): TGTGCCAGCAGTTGGGGCGCGGGCGGTCAGCCCCAGCATTTT. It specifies CASSWGAGGQPQHF.

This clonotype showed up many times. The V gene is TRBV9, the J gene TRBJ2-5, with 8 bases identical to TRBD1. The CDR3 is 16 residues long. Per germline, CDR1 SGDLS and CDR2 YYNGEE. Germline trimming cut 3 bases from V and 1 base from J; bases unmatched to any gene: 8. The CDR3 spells CASSGPPGTGQETQYF. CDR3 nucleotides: TGTGCCAGCAGCGGTCCCCCCGGGACAGGCCAAGAGACCCAGTACTTC. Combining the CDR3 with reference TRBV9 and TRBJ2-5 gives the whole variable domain DSGVTQTPKHLITATGQRVTLRCSPRSGDLSVYWYQQSLDQGLQFLIQYYNGEERAKGNILERFSAQQFPDLHSELNLSSLELGDSALYFCASSGPPGTGQETQYFGPGTRLLVL.

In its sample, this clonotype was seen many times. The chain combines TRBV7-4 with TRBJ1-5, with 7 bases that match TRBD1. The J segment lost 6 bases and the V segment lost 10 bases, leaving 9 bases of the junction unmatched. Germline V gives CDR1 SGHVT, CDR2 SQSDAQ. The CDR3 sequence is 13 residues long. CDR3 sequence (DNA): TGTGCCACCGAGGAGGGGGCTACTCAGCCCCAGCATTTT. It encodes CATEEGATQPQHF.

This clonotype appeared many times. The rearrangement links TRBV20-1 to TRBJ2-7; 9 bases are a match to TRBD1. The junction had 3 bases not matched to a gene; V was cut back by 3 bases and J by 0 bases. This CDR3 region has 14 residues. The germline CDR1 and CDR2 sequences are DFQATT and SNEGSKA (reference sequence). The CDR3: CSARTGGSSYEQYV. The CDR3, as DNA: TGCAGTGCTAGGACAGGGGGAAGCTCCTACGAGCAGTACGTC.

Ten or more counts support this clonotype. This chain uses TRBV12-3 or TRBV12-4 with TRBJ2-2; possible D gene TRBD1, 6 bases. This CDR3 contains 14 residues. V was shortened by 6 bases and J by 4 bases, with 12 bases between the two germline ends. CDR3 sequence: CASSRQGSTGELFF. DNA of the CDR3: TGTGCCAGCAGCCGGCAGGGGAGCACCGGGGAGCTGTTTTTT.

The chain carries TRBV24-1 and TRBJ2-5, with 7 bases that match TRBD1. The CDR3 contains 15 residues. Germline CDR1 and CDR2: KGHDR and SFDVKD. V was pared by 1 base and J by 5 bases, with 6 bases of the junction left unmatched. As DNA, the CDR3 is TGTGCCACCAGTGATTTAGGGGGCTTCGAGGAGACCCAGTACTTC. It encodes CATSDLGGFEETQYF.

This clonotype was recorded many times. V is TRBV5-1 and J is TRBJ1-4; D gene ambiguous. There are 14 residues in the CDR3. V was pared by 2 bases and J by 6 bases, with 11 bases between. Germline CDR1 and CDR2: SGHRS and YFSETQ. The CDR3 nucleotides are TGCGCCAGCAGCTTTTTGTACGGGGATGAAAAACTGTTTTTT. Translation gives CASSFLYGDEKLFF.

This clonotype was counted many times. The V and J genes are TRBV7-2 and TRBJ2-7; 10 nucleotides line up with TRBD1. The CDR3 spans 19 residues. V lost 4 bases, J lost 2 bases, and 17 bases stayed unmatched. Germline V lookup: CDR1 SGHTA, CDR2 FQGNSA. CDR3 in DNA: TGTGCCAGCAGCTCCACCCCGGGACAGGGGACGCCTTTTCCCTACGAGCAGTACTTC. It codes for CASSSTPGQGTPFPYEQYF. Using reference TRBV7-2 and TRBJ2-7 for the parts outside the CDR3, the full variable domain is GAGVSQSPSNKVTEKGKDVELRCDPISGHTALYWYRQSLGQGLEFLIYFQGNSAPDKSGLPSDRFSAERTGGSVSTLTIQRTQQEDSAVYLCASSSTPGQGTPFPYEQYFGPGTRLTVT.

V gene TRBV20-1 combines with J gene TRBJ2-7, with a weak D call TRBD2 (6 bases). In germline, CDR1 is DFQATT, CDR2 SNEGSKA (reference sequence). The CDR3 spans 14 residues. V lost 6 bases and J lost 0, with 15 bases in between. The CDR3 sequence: CSAKGTFSSYEQYF. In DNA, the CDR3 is TGCAGTGCGAAAGGGACTTTCAGCTCCTACGAGCAGTACTTC.

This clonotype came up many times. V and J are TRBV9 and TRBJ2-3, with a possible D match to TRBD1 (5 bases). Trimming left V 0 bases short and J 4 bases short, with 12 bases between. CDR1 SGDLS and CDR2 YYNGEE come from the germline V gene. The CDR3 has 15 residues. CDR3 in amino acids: CASSVGGVGADTQYF. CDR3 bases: TGTGCCAGCAGCGTAGGGGGCGTTGGGGCAGATACGCAGTATTTT.

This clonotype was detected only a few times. The CDR3 region has the DNA TGTGCCAGCAGCTCAGGGGTTCGGCAGCCCCAGCATTTT. It yields the protein CASSSGVRQPQHF. The gene calls are TRBV7-2 and TRBJ1-5; weak D call: TRBD1 (6 bases). The CDR3 length is 13 residues. V was cut by 4 bases and J by 7 bases, with 11 bases left in between. Per germline, CDR1 SGHTA and CDR2 FQGNSA.

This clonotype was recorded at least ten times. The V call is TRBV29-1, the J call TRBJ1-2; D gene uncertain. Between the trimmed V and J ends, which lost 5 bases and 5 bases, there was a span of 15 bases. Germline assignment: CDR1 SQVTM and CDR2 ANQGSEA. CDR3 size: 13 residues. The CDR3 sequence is CSVFVGGLYGYTF. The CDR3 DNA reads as TGCAGCGTTTTTGTTGGAGGACTTTATGGCTACACCTTC.

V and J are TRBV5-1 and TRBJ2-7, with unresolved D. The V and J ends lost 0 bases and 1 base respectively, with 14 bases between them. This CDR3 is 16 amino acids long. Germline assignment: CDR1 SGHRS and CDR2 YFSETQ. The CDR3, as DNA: TGCGCCAGCAGCTTGGCCGCCCTGTCCTTGTCCTACGAGCAGTACTTC. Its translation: CASSLAALSLSYEQYF.

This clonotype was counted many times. The CDR3 DNA follows: TGTGCCACCAGCAGGGCAGGGGGCCGGGAGACCCAGTACTTC. This translates into CATSRAGGRETQYF. The chain joins TRBV15 to TRBJ2-5; 8 bases agree with TRBD1. After removal of 3 bases from V and 5 bases from J, the junction contained 5 bases not matched to a gene. The CDR3 is 14 residues long. CDR1 and CDR2 from the germline V gene are LNHNV and YYDKDF (reference sequence).

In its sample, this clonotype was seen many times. The CDR3 DNA is TGCAGCGTTGAAACCAATGAAGCTTTCTTT. This sequence encodes CSVETNEAFF. The V gene is TRBV29-1, the J gene TRBJ1-1; the D is unclear. The germline gives CDR1 SQVTM, CDR2 ANQGSEA. V lost 2 bases, J lost 7 bases, and 5 bases lay in between. The CDR3 runs 10 residues.